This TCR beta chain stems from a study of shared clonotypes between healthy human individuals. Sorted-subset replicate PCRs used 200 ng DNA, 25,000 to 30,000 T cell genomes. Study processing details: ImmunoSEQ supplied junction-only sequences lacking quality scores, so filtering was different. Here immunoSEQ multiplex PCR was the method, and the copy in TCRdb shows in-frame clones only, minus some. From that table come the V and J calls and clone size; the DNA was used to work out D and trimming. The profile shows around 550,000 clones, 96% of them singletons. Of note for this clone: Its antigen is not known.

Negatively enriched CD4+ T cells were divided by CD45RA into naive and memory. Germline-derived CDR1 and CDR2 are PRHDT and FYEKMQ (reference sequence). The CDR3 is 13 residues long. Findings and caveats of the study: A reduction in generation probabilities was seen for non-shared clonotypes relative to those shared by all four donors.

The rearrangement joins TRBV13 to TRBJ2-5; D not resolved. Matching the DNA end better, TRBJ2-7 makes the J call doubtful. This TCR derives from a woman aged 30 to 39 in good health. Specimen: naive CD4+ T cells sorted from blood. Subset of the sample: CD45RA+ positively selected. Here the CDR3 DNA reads TGTGCCAGCAGCCCTGGATATCTCTACGAGCAGTACTTC. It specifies CASSPGYLYEQYF.